This T cell receptor beta chain was observed in a study of radiation and T cells in renal cell carcinoma. Time point in this sample: baseline pretreatment blood. Sample treatment: 15 Gy SBRT to primary tumor, nephrectomy 4 weeks later. Serial blood draws occurred at baseline and 2 and 4 weeks post-SBRT. The data were produced by immunoSEQ multiplex PCR, yet TCRdb's version contains in-frame clones alone and is incomplete. The profile shows about 59,000 clones, approximately 84% of them singletons. This CDR3 spans 16 amino acids. V shed 0 bases and J shed 6 bases, with 18 bases lying between them. Germline CDR1 is SGDLS and CDR2 is YYNGEE.

Sequencing was performed on blood, taken from a patient whose treatment included radiotherapy and nephrectomy. This chain joins TRBV9 and TRBJ1-2; D possibly corresponds to TRBD1 (5 bases). The receptor was derived from a man aged 55-75 years with renal cell carcinoma. The CDR3 sequence: CASSVEAGPVPHGYTF. The DNA of the CDR3 is TGTGCCAGCAGCGTAGAGGCAGGGCCTGTACCTCATGGCTACACCTTC.